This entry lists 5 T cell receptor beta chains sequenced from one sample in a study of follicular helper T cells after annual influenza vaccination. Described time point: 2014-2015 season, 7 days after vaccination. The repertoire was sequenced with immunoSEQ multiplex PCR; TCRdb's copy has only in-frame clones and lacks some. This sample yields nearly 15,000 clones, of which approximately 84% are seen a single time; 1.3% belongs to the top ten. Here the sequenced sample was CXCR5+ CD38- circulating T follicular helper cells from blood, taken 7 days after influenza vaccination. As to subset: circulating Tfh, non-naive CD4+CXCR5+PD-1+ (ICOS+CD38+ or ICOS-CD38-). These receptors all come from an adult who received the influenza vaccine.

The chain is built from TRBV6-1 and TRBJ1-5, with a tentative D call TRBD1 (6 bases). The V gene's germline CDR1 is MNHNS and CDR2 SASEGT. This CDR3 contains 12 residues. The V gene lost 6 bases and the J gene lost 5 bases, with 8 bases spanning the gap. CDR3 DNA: TGTGCCAGCAGCAGGGGAGATCAGCCCCAGCATTTT. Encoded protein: CASSRGDQPQHF.

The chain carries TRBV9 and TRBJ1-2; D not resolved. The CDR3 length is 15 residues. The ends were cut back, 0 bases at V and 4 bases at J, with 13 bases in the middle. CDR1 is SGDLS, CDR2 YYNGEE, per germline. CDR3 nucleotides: TGTGCCAGCAGCGTAGGGCTCCAACCCCTCTATGGCTACACCTTC. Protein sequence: CASSVGLQPLYGYTF.

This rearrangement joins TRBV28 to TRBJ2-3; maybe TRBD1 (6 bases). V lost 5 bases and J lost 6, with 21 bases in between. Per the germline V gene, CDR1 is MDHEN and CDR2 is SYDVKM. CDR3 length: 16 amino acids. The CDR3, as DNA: TGTGCCAGCAGTGACACAGACAGGAGACCCTCGGATACGCAGTATTTT. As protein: CASSDTDRRPSDTQYF.

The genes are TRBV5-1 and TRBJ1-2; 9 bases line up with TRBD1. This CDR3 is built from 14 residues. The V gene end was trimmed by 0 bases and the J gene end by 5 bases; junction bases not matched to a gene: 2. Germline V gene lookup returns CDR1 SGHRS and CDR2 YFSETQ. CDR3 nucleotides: TGCGCCAGCAGCTTGGGACAGGGGGTTTATGGCTACACCTTC. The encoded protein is CASSLGQGVYGYTF.

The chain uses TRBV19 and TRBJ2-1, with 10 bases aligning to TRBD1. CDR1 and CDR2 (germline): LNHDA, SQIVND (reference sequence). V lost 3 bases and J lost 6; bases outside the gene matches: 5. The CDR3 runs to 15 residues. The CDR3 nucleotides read TGTGCCAGTAGTATTGAGGACAGGGGGGGCAATGAGCAGTTCTTC. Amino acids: CASSIEDRGGNEQFF.